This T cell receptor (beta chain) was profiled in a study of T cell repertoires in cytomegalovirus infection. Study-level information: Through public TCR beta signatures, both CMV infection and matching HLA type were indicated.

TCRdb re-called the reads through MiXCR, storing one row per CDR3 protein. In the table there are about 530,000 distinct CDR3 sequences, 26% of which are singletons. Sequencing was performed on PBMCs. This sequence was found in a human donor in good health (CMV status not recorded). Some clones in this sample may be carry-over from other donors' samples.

The CDR3 nucleotides are TGCGCCAGCAGCCAAGTCCGTCCCGGGGGCGCGGAGCCCCAGCATTTT. This gives the protein CASSQVRPGGAEPQHF. This chain connects TRBV4-1 to TRBJ1-5; maybe TRBD1 (6 bases). The V end was cut by 1 base, the J end by 8 bases, with 18 bases between. There are 16 residues in the CDR3. The germline CDR1 and CDR2 sequences are MGHRA and YSYEKL.